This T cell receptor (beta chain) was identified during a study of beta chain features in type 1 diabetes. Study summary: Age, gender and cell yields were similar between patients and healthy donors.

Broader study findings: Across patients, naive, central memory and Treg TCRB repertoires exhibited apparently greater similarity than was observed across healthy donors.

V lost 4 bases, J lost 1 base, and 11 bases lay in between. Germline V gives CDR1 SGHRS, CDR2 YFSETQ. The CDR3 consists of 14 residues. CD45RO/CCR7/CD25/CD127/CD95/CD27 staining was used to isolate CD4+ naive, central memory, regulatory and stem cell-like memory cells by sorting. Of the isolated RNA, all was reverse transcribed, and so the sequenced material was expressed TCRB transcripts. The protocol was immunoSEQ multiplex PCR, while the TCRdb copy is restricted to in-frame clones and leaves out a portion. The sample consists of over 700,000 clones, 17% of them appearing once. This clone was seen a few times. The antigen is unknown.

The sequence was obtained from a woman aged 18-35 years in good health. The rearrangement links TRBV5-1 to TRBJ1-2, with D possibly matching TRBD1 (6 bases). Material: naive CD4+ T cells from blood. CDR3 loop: CASSEGDFNYGYTF. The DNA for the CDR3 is TGCGCCAGCAGCGAGGGGGACTTTAACTATGGCTACACCTTC.